Presented here are 27 T cell receptor beta chains from one specimen sequenced in a study of T-cell reconstitution after alpha-beta-depleted transplantation in children. Preparation of the TCRbeta library was carried out with unique molecular identifiers. Each CDR3 protein is one row after TCRdb ran MiXCR on the PCR reads. The sample includes about 540,000 distinct CDR3 sequences, approximately 16% of them seen just once. The sequences come from PBMCs from the stem cell graft donor, collected from the stem cell graft. The receptor set was obtained from a human donor who donated a stem cell graft to a child with acute lymphoblastic leukemia.

This clonotype was observed a handful of times. J is TRBJ2-1 and V is TRBV7-8, with 12 bases aligning to TRBD2. CDR1 is SGHVS and CDR2 is FQNEAQ in the germline V gene. The CDR3 is made up of 16 amino acids. V lost 1 base and J lost 6; bases outside the gene matches: 4. The CDR3 nucleotides are TGTGCCAGCAGCTTAGAACTAGCGGGAGGCACCAATGAGCAGTTCTTC. Its translation: CASSLELAGGTNEQFF.

This clonotype was counted between two and nine times. This rearrangement joins TRBV3-1 to TRBJ1-1; D possibly corresponds to TRBD1 (6 bases). CDR3 length equals 15 residues. Germline CDR1 and CDR2: LGHDT and YNNKEL (reference sequence). Trimming cost V 4 bases and J 1 base, with 13 bases left between them. The CDR3: CASSPHGQRNTEAFF. As DNA, the CDR3 is TGTGCCAGCAGCCCCCACGGACAGAGGAACACTGAAGCTTTCTTT.

The chain uses TRBV20-1 and TRBJ1-2, with D tentatively TRBD1 (5 bases). The V gene's germline CDR1 is DFQATT and CDR2 SNEGSKA (reference sequence). CDR3 size: 13 residues. The V end lost 0 bases, the J end lost 4 bases, and 9 bases lay between the germline ends. This CDR3 reads CSAREIGGYGYTF. The CDR3, as DNA: TGCAGTGCTAGAGAGATCGGGGGCTATGGCTACACCTTC.

The chain is built from TRBV12-3 or TRBV12-4 and TRBJ1-1; D is unresolved. The CDR3 loop spans 16 amino acids. Deletions cut 1 base from V and 0 bases from J, with 12 bases between. In DNA form, the CDR3 reads TGTGCCAGCAGTTTAGAAGAGAATCCCATGAACACTGAAGCTTTCTTT. It yields the protein CASSLEENPMNTEAFF.

This clonotype occurred a few times. The rearrangement joins TRBV18 to TRBJ2-3; D not resolved. Germline V CDR1 and CDR2: KGHSH, LQKENI. V was cut by 4 bases and J by 5 bases, with 4 bases left in between. This CDR3 contains 11 residues. CDR3 region: CASSRVDTQYF. DNA of the CDR3: TGTGCCAGCTCACGAGTAGATACGCAGTATTTT.

The chain carries TRBV20-1 and TRBJ1-1; the D gene is possibly TRBD1 (6 bases). Per germline, CDR1 DFQATT and CDR2 SNEGSKA (reference sequence). The CDR3 is made up of 13 amino acids. The CDR3 protein is CGARGRINTEAFF. The CDR3 DNA is TGCGGCGCGAGGGGGAGAATAAACACTGAAGCTTTCTTT.

The gene calls are TRBV5-1 and TRBJ2-3, with TRBD2 identical over 10 bases. The trim removed 0 bases at V and 2 bases at J, leaving 3 bases unmatched. CDR3 length equals 16 residues. CDR1 and CDR2 from the germline V gene are SGHRS and YFSETQ. CDR3 region: CASSLEAGGTTDTQYF. CDR3 DNA sequence: TGCGCCAGCAGCTTGGAAGCGGGAGGGACCACAGATACGCAGTATTTT.

This chain uses TRBV5-5 with TRBJ1-5; a weak D match, TRBD1 (6 bases). CDR3 size: 14 residues. Germline V gene sequence: CDR1 SGHKS, CDR2 YYEKEE (reference sequence). V gave up 1 base and J gave up 4 bases, with 9 bases separating them. The CDR3 coding sequence is TGTGCCAGCAGCTTGTCAGGGGAGAATCAGCCCCAGCATTTT. Amino acid sequence: CASSLSGENQPQHF.

This rearrangement joins TRBV12-3 or TRBV12-4 to TRBJ1-1, with unresolved D. The CDR3 spans 14 residues. V was shortened by 3 bases and J by 4 bases, with 12 bases between the two germline ends. The CDR3 bases are TGTGCCAGCAGTTTCGACGGGGTGGGCACTGAAGCTTTCTTT. Its translation: CASSFDGVGTEAFF.

This clonotype was found a few times. The V and J genes are TRBV27 and TRBJ1-1; D is undetermined. The V end was cut by 3 bases, the J end by 4 bases, with 15 bases between. The CDR3 contains 15 residues. The V gene's germline CDR1 is MNHEY and CDR2 SMNVEV (reference sequence). CDR3 protein: CASSFLGSTSTEAFF. The CDR3 DNA is TGTGCCAGCAGTTTTTTGGGGAGCACGAGCACTGAAGCTTTCTTT.

This clonotype was found many times. The V call is TRBV29-1, the J call TRBJ2-2; 9 nucleotides agree with TRBD1. The CDR3 loop spans 12 amino acids. V gave up 5 bases and J gave up 6 bases; unmatched junction bases: 1. CDR1 and CDR2 from the germline V gene are SQVTM and ANQGSEA. The CDR3 here is CSVWTGAGELFF. The CDR3 DNA is TGCAGCGTTTGGACAGGGGCCGGGGAGCTGTTTTTT.

This clonotype was seen more than once but under ten times. The V and J genes are TRBV20-1 and TRBJ2-1; D not resolved. The V gene's germline CDR1 is DFQATT and CDR2 SNEGSKA (reference sequence). CDR3 length: 12 residues. Deletions cut 4 bases from V and 5 bases from J, with 9 bases between. The CDR3: CSAKSLDNEQFF. The CDR3 DNA reads TGCAGTGCTAAGAGCCTAGACAATGAGCAGTTCTTC.

The V call is TRBV7-9, the J call TRBJ2-7, with D possibly TRBD1 on 6 matching bases. The CDR3 has 15 residues. The V gene lost 3 bases and the J gene lost 3 bases, with 15 bases spanning the gap. The germline gives CDR1 SEHNR, CDR2 FQNEAQ (reference sequence). The DNA of the CDR3 is TGTGCCAGCAGCTTCCCCGAAGGGGGTAGCTACGAGCAGTACTTC. Protein product: CASSFPEGGSYEQYF. Full variable domain (missing parts from reference TRBV7-9 and TRBJ2-7): DTGVSQNPRHKITKRGQNVTFRCDPISEHNRLYWYRQTLGQGPEFLTYFQNEAQLEKSRLLSDRFSAERPKGSFSTLEIQRTEQGDSAMYLCASSFPEGGSYEQYFGPGTRLTVT.

This clonotype was seen only a few times. V gene TRBV7-3 combines with J gene TRBJ2-3, with 11 bases aligning to TRBD2. CDR3 length equals 16 residues. The germline V gene encodes CDR1 SGHTA and CDR2 FQGTGA. J was trimmed by 6 bases and V by 4 bases; bases with no gene match: 9. The CDR3 DNA sequence: TGTGCCAGCAGCTATCTCCTAGCGGGAGGTAGGGATACGCAGTATTTT. Amino acid sequence: CASSYLLAGGRDTQYF.

This clonotype was seen a few times. This chain connects TRBV5-1 to TRBJ2-1; D gene uncertain. V lost 1 base, J lost 5 bases, and 7 bases lay in between. The CDR3 is 13 residues long. Germline lookup yields CDR1 SGHRS and CDR2 YFSETQ. The CDR3 is CASSLPVHNEQFF. The CDR3 nucleotides read TGCGCCAGCAGCTTGCCGGTCCACAATGAGCAGTTCTTC.

This CDR3 is CASSYQGNGQETQYF. The CDR3 DNA reads as TGTGCCAGCAGTTACCAGGGGAACGGCCAAGAGACCCAGTACTTC. The V call is TRBV6-5, the J call TRBJ2-5; possible D gene TRBD1, 6 bases. The CDR3 has 15 amino acids. Germline V gives CDR1 MNHEY, CDR2 SVGAGI. V was cut by 2 bases and J by 1 base, with 11 bases left in between.

This clonotype was seen more than once but under ten times. J is TRBJ2-3 and V is TRBV7-9; a possible D gene is TRBD2 (6 bases). The CDR3 covers 17 residues. Germline V gene sequence: CDR1 SEHNR, CDR2 FQNEAQ (reference sequence). V was trimmed by 8 bases and J by 0 bases, leaving 21 bases between them. The CDR3 DNA sequence: TGTGCCAGCGACGACTGGGAGGCGGGAACTAGCACAGATACGCAGTATTTT. Its translation: CASDDWEAGTSTDTQYF.

This clonotype was detected a few times. The chain combines TRBV6-2 or TRBV6-3 with TRBJ2-3, with 7 bases identical to TRBD1. The junction had 13 bases not matched to a gene; V was cut back by 2 bases and J by 5 bases. The CDR3 is 17 residues long. CDR1 is MNHEY, CDR2 SVGEGT, per germline. DNA for the CDR3: TGTGCCAGCAGTTACCCCAAGACAGGGAAACAAGAAGATACGCAGTATTTT. Protein: CASSYPKTGKQEDTQYF.

This clonotype came up a few times. The V call is TRBV25-1, the J call TRBJ2-7; D is possibly TRBD1 or TRBD2 (5 bases each). Trimming took 3 bases from V and 0 from J, leaving 9 bases between them. Per the germline V gene, CDR1 is MGHDK and CDR2 is SYGVNS. The CDR3 contains 14 residues. The CDR3 region is CASSDPGTSYEQYF. DNA for the CDR3: TGTGCCAGCAGTGATCCCGGGACCTCCTACGAGCAGTACTTC.

A few counts support this clonotype. CDR3 nucleotides: TGTGCCAGCAGCTTAGCGGCTAGCGGGGCCGGGGAGCTGTTTTTT. Translating it yields CASSLAASGAGELFF. V is TRBV13 and J is TRBJ2-2; 9 bases match TRBD2. The germline gives CDR1 PRHDT, CDR2 FYEKMQ (reference sequence). The CDR3 contains 15 residues. V dropped 1 base and J dropped 6; count of bases not matched to a gene: 3.

J is TRBJ2-5 and V is TRBV7-9; TRBD1 matches 8 bases. J was trimmed by 3 bases and V by 3 bases; bases with no gene match: 9. From germline, CDR1 is SEHNR and CDR2 FQNEAQ (reference sequence). The CDR3 is 16 residues long. CDR3 protein: CASSFATGVRKETQYF. In nucleotides, the CDR3 is TGTGCCAGCAGCTTCGCGACAGGGGTTCGGAAAGAGACCCAGTACTTC.

The rearrangement uses TRBV15 and TRBJ1-6; weak D call: TRBD1 (5 bases). CDR1 LNHNV and CDR2 YYDKDF come from the germline V gene (reference sequence). The CDR3 contains 16 residues. Trimming cost V 5 bases and J 3 bases, with 14 bases left between them. The CDR3 DNA sequence: TGTGCCACCAGCTCCGACCGGCAGGGCTATAATTCACCCCTCCACTTT. Its translation is CATSSDRQGYNSPLHF.

This chain uses TRBV7-3 with TRBJ2-5; TRBD2 agrees at 9 bases. Unmatched junction bases numbered 6, after V lost 2 bases and J lost 5 bases. From germline, CDR1 is SGHTA and CDR2 FQGTGA. This CDR3 spans 15 amino acids. The CDR3 DNA sequence: TGTGCCAGCAGCTTAGGGCTAGCGGGACACGAGACCCAGTACTTC. This gives the protein CASSLGLAGHETQYF.

The chain carries TRBV2 and TRBJ1-4, with unresolved D. This CDR3 spans 15 amino acids. Germline V gives CDR1 SNHLY, CDR2 FYNNEI. V was cut by 3 bases and J by 8 bases, with 16 bases left in between. As DNA, the CDR3 is TGTGCCAGCAGTGATGGGCAGGCAGGCGGAGAAAAACTGTTTTTT. Translation: CASSDGQAGGEKLFF.

This clonotype was counted between two and nine times. The chain recombines TRBV6-5 with TRBJ2-3, with 10 bases matching TRBD2. The CDR3 length is 16 residues. Germline lookup yields CDR1 MNHEY and CDR2 SVGAGI. The ends lost 6 bases at V and 5 bases at J; junction bases unmatched: 11. CDR3 protein: CASSYELAGLLDTQYF. The CDR3 DNA reads as TGTGCCAGCAGCTATGAACTAGCGGGATTATTAGATACGCAGTATTTT.

The CDR3 reads CASSLAYRGSNNEQFF. Written as DNA, the CDR3 is TGCGCCAGCAGCTTGGCCTACAGGGGGAGCAACAATGAGCAGTTCTTC. The chain has TRBV5-1 and TRBJ2-1, with 8 bases that match TRBD1. Trimming cost V 0 bases and J 5 bases; bases outside gene matches: 7. The CDR3 runs 16 residues. CDR1 is SGHRS, CDR2 YFSETQ, per germline.

This clonotype was seen a few times. V and J are TRBV7-8 and TRBJ2-3; weak D call: TRBD1 (6 bases). This CDR3 is 16 amino acids long. Germline V CDR1 and CDR2: SGHVS, FQNEAQ. Trimming left V 4 bases short and J 0 bases short, with 14 bases between. This CDR3 is CASSSNRESSTDTQYF. The DNA for the CDR3 is TGTGCCAGCAGCTCGAACAGGGAGTCGAGCACAGATACGCAGTATTTT.